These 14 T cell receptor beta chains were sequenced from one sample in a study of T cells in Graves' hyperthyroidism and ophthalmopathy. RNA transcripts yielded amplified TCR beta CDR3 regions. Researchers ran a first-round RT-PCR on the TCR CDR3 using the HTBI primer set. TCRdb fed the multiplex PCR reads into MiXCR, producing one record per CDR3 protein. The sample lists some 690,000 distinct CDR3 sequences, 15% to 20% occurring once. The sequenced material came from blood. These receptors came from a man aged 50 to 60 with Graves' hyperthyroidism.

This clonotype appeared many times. CDR3 region: CASNDNIAGVTYEQYF. As DNA, the CDR3 is TGTGCCAGCAACGACAATATAGCGGGCGTCACTTACGAGCAGTACTTC. V is TRBV2 and J is TRBJ2-7; 7 nucleotides match TRBD2. The V gene end was trimmed by 7 bases and the J gene end by 4 bases; junction bases not matched to a gene: 16. Germline V lookup: CDR1 SNHLY, CDR2 FYNNEI. The CDR3 spans 16 residues.

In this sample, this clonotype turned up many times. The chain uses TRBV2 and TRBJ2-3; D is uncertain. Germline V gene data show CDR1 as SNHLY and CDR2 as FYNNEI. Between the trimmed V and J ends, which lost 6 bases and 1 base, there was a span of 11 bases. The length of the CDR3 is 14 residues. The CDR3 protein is CASRAIEGTDTQYF. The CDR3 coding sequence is TGTGCCAGCAGGGCTATCGAAGGCACAGATACGCAGTATTTT. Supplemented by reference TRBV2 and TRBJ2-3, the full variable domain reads EPEVTQTPSHQVTQMGQEVILRCVPISNHLYFYWYRQILGQKVEFLVSFYNNEISEKSEIFDDQFSVERPDGSNFTLKIRSTKLEDSAMYFCASRAIEGTDTQYFGPGTRLTVL.

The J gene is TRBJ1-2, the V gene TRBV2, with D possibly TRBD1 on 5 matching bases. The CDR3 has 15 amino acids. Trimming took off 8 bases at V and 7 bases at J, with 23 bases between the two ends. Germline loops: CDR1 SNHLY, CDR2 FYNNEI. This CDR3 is CASYRLGAAGGGYTF. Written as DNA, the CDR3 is TGTGCCAGCTACCGCCTCGGGGCCGCGGGTGGTGGCTACACCTTC.

DNA for the CDR3: TGCAGTGCTAGAGTCCCAGGACTAGCGGTTACTTACGAGCAGTACTTC. Amino acids: CSARVPGLAVTYEQYF. This chain links TRBV20-1 with TRBJ2-7, with 10 bases identical to TRBD2. Germline V lookup: CDR1 DFQATT, CDR2 SNEGSKA (reference sequence). This CDR3 is built from 16 residues. The ends lost 1 base at V and 4 bases at J; junction bases unmatched: 10.

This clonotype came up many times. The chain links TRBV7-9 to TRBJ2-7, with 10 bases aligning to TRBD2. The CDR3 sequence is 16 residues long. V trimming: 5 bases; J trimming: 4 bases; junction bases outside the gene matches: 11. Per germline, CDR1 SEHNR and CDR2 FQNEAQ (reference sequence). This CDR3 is CASSPTPSSGSYEQYF. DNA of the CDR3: TGTGCCAGCAGCCCGACTCCGTCTAGCGGGAGTTACGAGCAGTACTTC.

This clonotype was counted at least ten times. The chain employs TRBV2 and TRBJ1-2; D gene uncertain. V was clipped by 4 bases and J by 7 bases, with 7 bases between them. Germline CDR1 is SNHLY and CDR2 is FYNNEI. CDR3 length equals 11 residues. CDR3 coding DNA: TGTGCCAGCAGTGTCGTGGGTGGCTACACCTTC. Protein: CASSVVGGYTF.

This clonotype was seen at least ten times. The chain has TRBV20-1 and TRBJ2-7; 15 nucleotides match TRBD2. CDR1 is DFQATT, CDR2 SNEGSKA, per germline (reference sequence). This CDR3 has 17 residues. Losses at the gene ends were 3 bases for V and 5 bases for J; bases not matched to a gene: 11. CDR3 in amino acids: CSASEPGLAGGLHEQYF. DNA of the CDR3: TGCAGTGCTAGTGAACCGGGACTAGCGGGAGGTCTCCACGAGCAGTACTTC.

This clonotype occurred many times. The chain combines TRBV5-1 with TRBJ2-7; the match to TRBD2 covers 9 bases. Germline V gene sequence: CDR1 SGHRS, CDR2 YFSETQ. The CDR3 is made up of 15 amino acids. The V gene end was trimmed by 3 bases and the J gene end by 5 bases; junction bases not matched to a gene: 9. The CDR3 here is CASSSSGTSYHEQYF. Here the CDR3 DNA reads TGCGCCAGCAGCTCCTCCGGGACTAGCTACCACGAGCAGTACTTC.

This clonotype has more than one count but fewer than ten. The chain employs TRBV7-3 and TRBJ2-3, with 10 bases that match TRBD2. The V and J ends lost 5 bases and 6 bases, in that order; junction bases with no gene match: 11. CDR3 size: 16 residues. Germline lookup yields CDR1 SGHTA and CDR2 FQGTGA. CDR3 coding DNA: TGTGCCAGCAGCCCCACTGCTAGCGGGAGAGTGGATACGCAGTATTTT. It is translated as CASSPTASGRVDTQYF.

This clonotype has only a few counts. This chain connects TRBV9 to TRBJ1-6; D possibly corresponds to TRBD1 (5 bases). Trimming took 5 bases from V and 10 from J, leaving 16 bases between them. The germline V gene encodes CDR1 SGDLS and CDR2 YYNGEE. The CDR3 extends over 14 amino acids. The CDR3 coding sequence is TGTGCCAGCAGTATGACAGAGGGTAACTCACCCCTCCACTTT. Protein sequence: CASSMTEGNSPLHF.

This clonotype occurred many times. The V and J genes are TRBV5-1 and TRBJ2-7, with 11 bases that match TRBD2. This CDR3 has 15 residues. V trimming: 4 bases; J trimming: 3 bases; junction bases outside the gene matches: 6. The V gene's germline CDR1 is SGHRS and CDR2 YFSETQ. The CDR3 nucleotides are TGCGCCAGCAGCCCCGTCGGGACTAGCGGCTACGAGCAGTACTTC. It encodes CASSPVGTSGYEQYF.

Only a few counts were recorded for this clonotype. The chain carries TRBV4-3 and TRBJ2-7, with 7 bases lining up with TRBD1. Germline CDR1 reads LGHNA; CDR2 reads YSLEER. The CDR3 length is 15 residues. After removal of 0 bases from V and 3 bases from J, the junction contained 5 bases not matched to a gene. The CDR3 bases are TGCGCCAGCAGCCAAGATCAGGGACAGAGCTACGAGCAGTACTTC. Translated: CASSQDQGQSYEQYF.

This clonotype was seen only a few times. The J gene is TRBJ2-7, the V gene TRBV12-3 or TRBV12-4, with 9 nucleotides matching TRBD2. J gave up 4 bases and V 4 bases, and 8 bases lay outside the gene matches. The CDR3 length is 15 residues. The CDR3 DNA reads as TGTGCCAGCAGTTCACCTAGCGGGGTGGCGTACGAGCAGTACTTC. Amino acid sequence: CASSSPSGVAYEQYF.

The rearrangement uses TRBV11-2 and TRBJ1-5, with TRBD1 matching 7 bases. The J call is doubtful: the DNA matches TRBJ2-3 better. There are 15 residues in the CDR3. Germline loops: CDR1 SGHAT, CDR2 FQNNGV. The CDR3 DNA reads TGTGCCAGCAGCTTAGACAGGGGGAACAATCAGCCCCAGTATTTT. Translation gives CASSLDRGNNQPQYF.